The T cell receptor beta chain described here comes from a study of blood T cell repertoires in COVID-19. Study overall: The samples span acute and convalescent COVID-19 from the United States, Italy and Spain. T cells, B-cell-depleted T cells, or PBMCs supplied cDNA or gDNA.

Original methodology: For nucleated cells, counts were estimated from reference gene primer amplification. Sequencing used immunoSEQ multiplex PCR; TCRdb keeps in-frame clones, though not all of them. The V and J calls and clone size are taken from that table; D and trimming were inferred from the DNA. The table records 250,000 or so clones, about 88% of them present only once. This clonotype was obtained from a woman in her thirties or forties who had recovered from COVID-19. The sequencing input was peripheral blood.

CDR3 in amino acids: CASSPTGGTGANYGYTF. CDR3 sequence (DNA): TGTGCCAGCTCACCTACGGGGGGGACGGGAGCTAACTATGGCTACACCTTC. The rearrangement links TRBV18 to TRBJ1-2, with TRBD1 as a possible D gene (5 bases). V was clipped by 3 bases and J by 0 bases, with 17 bases between them. This CDR3 contains 17 residues. Germline V CDR1 and CDR2: KGHSH, LQKENI.